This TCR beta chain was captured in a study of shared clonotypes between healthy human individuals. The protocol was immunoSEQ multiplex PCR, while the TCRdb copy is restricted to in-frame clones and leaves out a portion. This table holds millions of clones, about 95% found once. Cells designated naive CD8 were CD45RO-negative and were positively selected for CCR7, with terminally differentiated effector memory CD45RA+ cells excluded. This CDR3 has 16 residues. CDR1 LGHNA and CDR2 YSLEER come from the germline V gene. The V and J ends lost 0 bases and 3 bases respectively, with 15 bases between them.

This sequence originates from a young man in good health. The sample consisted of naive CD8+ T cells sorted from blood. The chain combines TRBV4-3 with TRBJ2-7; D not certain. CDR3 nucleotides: TGCGCCAGCAGCCAAGATATCGGCGGTACCGTCTACGAGCAGTACTTC. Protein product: CASSQDIGGTVYEQYF.